This is a list of T cell receptor beta chains from one sample in a study of T cell responses to AZD1222 COVID-19 vaccine. Here immunoSEQ multiplex PCR was the method, and the copy in TCRdb shows in-frame clones only, minus some. The table shows 50,000 or so clones, with 80% to 90% occurring only once. The sequencing here drew on peripheral blood, taken on day 0 of AZD1222 vaccination. These receptors came from an adult in good health. CDR3s include the opening cysteine and the closing phenylalanine or tryptophan. D genes are given only for firm matches. The size of a clone is reported for some rows only, either as once, few or many, or as a class for expanded clones.

DNA: TGCAGCGGCGCTCTGGGACAGGGAGATTCGGAGACCCAGTACTTC; CDR3: CSGALGQGDSETQYF; J: TRBJ2-5; size: .; D: TRBD1; V: TRBV29-1
DNA: TGCGCCAGCAGCTCTATGGGACTTCGTGAAGAGACCCAGTACTTC; CDR3: CASSSMGLREETQYF; J: TRBJ2-5; size: .; D: .; V: TRBV5-1
DNA: TGTGCCAGCAGCTTAAGGTGGGTCAGAGAACCGAACAGCGGGGAGCTGTTTTTT; CDR3: CASSLRWVREPNSGELFF; J: TRBJ2-2; size: once; D: .; V: TRBV11-2
DNA: TGCGCCAGCAGGGGGGGGACTAGCTCTGTGCAGTTCTTC; CDR3: CASRGGTSSVQFF; J: TRBJ2-1; size: .; D: TRBD2; V: TRBV5-1
DNA: TGTGCCAGTAAGAGCGGGAGGGTGGACAATGAGCAGTTCTTC; CDR3: CASKSGRVDNEQFF; J: TRBJ2-1; size: .; D: TRBD2; V: TRBV2
DNA: TGTGCCAGCAGCTCGGACAGGGGTCGTATCGCCGAGCAGTACTTC; CDR3: CASSSDRGRIAEQYF; J: TRBJ2-7; size: .; D: TRBD1; V: TRBV7-2
DNA: TGTGCCAGCAGCCCAGAGGGGACTAGCGGGAGGCCCCTCAATGAGCAGTTCTTC; CDR3: CASSPEGTSGRPLNEQFF; J: TRBJ2-1; size: few; D: TRBD2; V: TRBV7-8
DNA: TGCGCCAGCAGCCAAGTACTTGGCAGGTCCGCCTACGAGCAGTACTTC; CDR3: CASSQVLGRSAYEQYF; J: TRBJ2-7; size: .; D: .; V: TRBV4-1
DNA: TGTGCCAGCAGTGAAGCGGGGGGGGTTGACGAAAAACTGTTTTTT; CDR3: CASSEAGGVDEKLFF; J: TRBJ1-4; size: .; D: .; V: TRBV6-1
DNA: TGTGCCAGCAACAGGGACAGGAACGCTGAAGCTTTCTTT; CDR3: CASNRDRNAEAFF; J: TRBJ1-1; size: .; D: TRBD1; V: TRBV2
DNA: TGCAGCGTCCGGACTGGGCTAGGGTCGGAGTTCTTC; CDR3: CSVRTGLGSEFF; J: TRBJ2-1; size: few; D: .; V: TRBV29-1
DNA: TGTGCCAGCAGCCAGGTCCCGGCCTACACTGAAGCTTTCTTT; CDR3: CASSQVPAYTEAFF; J: TRBJ1-1; size: once; D: .; V: TRBV7-2
DNA: TGTGCCAGCTCACCGGGACAGGGGGCTGAAGCTTTCTTT; CDR3: CASSPGQGAEAFF; J: TRBJ1-1; size: .; D: TRBD1; V: TRBV18
DNA: TGTGCCAGCAGCTTAGGCGACGGGACTTTCAATGAGCAGTTCTTC; CDR3: CASSLGDGTFNEQFF; J: TRBJ2-1; size: .; D: .; V: TRBV11-3
DNA: TGTGCCAGTGGGGTGGTAATGAACACTGAAGCTTTCTTT; CDR3: CASGVVMNTEAFF; J: TRBJ1-1; size: .; D: .; V: TRBV2
DNA: TGTGCCAGCAGCCAAGGCCCCTCCTATAATTCACCCCTCCACTTT; CDR3: CASSQGPSYNSPLHF; J: TRBJ1-6; size: .; D: .; V: TRBV14
DNA: TGTGCCAGCAGGGACGCGGGAGCCGCCTACGAGCAGTACTTC; CDR3: CASRDAGAAYEQYF; J: TRBJ2-7; size: .; D: TRBD2; V: TRBV2
DNA: TGTGCCAGCTCACCGGAGCGGGTCGCCTACGAGCAGTACTTC; CDR3: CASSPERVAYEQYF; J: TRBJ2-7; size: .; D: .; V: TRBV18
DNA: TGTGCCAGCAGCTGGGGTACGCAGTATTTT; CDR3: CASSWGTQYF; J: TRBJ2-3; size: .; D: .; V: TRBV5-6
DNA: TGCGCCAGCAGTGAGTCGACAGGGATAGGTTCCTACAATGAGCAGTTCTTC; CDR3: CASSESTGIGSYNEQFF; J: TRBJ2-1; size: .; D: TRBD1; V: TRBV10-1
DNA: TGTGCCAGCAGGATAGGGGGTGGGATAAGGAACACTGAAGCTTTCTTT; CDR3: CASRIGGGIRNTEAFF; J: TRBJ1-1; size: .; D: .; V: TRBV7-2
DNA: TGTGCCAGCAGCCCCCCCCGACAGGGGCGAAGCACAGATACGCAGTATTTT; CDR3: CASSPPRQGRSTDTQYF; J: TRBJ2-3; size: .; D: TRBD1; V: TRBV7-3
DNA: TGTGCCAGCAGCTTGGGACAGGGCGACTCTGGGGCCAACGTCCTGACTTTC; CDR3: CASSLGQGDSGANVLTF; J: TRBJ2-6; size: .; D: TRBD1; V: TRBV13
DNA: TGTGCCTCCGCACTCGGATACAATGAGCAGTTCTTC; CDR3: CASALGYNEQFF; J: TRBJ2-1; size: .; D: .; V: TRBV30
DNA: TGTGCCAGCAGCCCGGGCTATCACAATGAGCAGTTCTTC; CDR3: CASSPGYHNEQFF; J: TRBJ2-1; size: .; D: .; V: TRBV11-2
DNA: TGTGCCAGCGCCTCGGCGACACTCACAGATACGCAGTATTTT; CDR3: CASASATLTDTQYF; J: TRBJ2-3; size: .; D: .; V: TRBV5-8
DNA: TGTGCCTGGAGTGTAGGGGCTAGCGGGAGGGCTGGAGAGACCCAGTACTTC; CDR3: CAWSVGASGRAGETQYF; J: TRBJ2-5; size: .; D: TRBD2; V: TRBV30
DNA: TGTGCCAGTGATGACAGGGGGCGAACCGGGGAGCTGTTTTTT; CDR3: CASDDRGRTGELFF; J: TRBJ2-2; size: .; D: TRBD1; V: TRBV19
DNA: TGTGCCAGCAGCTTACATAACGCACATTACGAGCAGTACTTC; CDR3: CASSLHNAHYEQYF; J: TRBJ2-7; size: once; D: .; V: TRBV11-2
DNA: TGTGCCAGCACCGCACTAGCGGGCAATGAGCAGTTCTTC; CDR3: CASTALAGNEQFF; J: TRBJ2-1; size: .; D: TRBD2; V: TRBV12-3/TRBV12-4
DNA: TGTGCCACCAGCAGAGATCGCGGTAACCCGTCCACAGATACGCAGTATTTT; CDR3: CATSRDRGNPSTDTQYF; J: TRBJ2-3; size: .; D: .; V: TRBV15
DNA: TGTGCCAGCAGCGTAGACAGGTTGAACACTGAAGCTTTCTTT; CDR3: CASSVDRLNTEAFF; J: TRBJ1-1; size: .; D: .; V: TRBV9
DNA: TGTGCCAGTGGAGAGACCCAGCCCCAGCATTTT; CDR3: CASGETQPQHF; J: TRBJ1-5; size: .; D: .; V: TRBV19
DNA: TGTGCCAGCAGCTTCGCCTCGACAGCGACGGAGACCCAGTACTTC; CDR3: CASSFASTATETQYF; J: TRBJ2-5; size: .; D: .; V: TRBV9
DNA: TGCAGTGCTCCGTTCAATGAAAAACTGTTTTTT; CDR3: CSAPFNEKLFF; J: TRBJ1-4; size: few; D: .; V: TRBV20-1
DNA: TGTGCCAGCAGTCCTGTAGCTTACACTGAAGCTTTCTTT; CDR3: CASSPVAYTEAFF; J: TRBJ1-1; size: .; D: .; V: TRBV9
DNA: TGTGCCAGCAGTGAGGAGGGGGCGTCTTCGAATTCACCCCTCCACTTT; CDR3: CASSEEGASSNSPLHF; J: TRBJ1-6; size: .; D: TRBD1; V: TRBV2
DNA: TGTGCCAGTAGGGACTTAGATACGCAGTATTTT; CDR3: CASRDLDTQYF; J: TRBJ2-3; size: .; D: .; V: TRBV19
DNA: TGTGCCAGCAGTTCCCAGCTTAATGAAAAACTGTTTTTT; CDR3: CASSSQLNEKLFF; J: TRBJ1-4; size: once; D: .; V: TRBV6-5
DNA: TGCAGTGCTAGTGCCATCTCCTACGAGCAGTACTTC; CDR3: CSASAISYEQYF; J: TRBJ2-7; size: .; D: .; V: TRBV20-1
DNA: TGTGCCAGCAGCTTAGGGGACCCCTCCGGGGAAAAACTGTTTTTT; CDR3: CASSLGDPSGEKLFF; J: TRBJ1-4; size: .; D: .; V: TRBV7-9
DNA: TGTGCCAGCAGCGTAGCTCTGGGGGCAGAAGCTTTCTTT; CDR3: CASSVALGAEAFF; J: TRBJ1-1; size: .; D: .; V: TRBV9
DNA: TGTGCCAGCACCGAGCGGAGTTCCAAAAACATTCAGTACTTC; CDR3: CASTERSSKNIQYF; J: TRBJ2-4; size: .; D: .; V: TRBV6-5
DNA: TGTGCCAGCAGAGTCATGGGGAGGACTGAAGCTTTCTTT; CDR3: CASRVMGRTEAFF; J: TRBJ1-1; size: .; D: .; V: TRBV28
DNA: TGTGCCAGCAGCTTAAGCGGGAAGGAGACCCAGTACTTC; CDR3: CASSLSGKETQYF; J: TRBJ2-5; size: .; D: TRBD2; V: TRBV7-2
DNA: TGTGCCAGCAGTTACTCGATGACTAAAGCGTCCTACAATGAGCAGTTCTTC; CDR3: CASSYSMTKASYNEQFF; J: TRBJ2-1; size: .; D: .; V: TRBV6-2/TRBV6-3
DNA: TGTGCCAGCAGCTTGGAGGTTGGCGTTCTCCTTAGCGAGCAGTACTTC; CDR3: CASSLEVGVLLSEQYF; J: TRBJ2-7; size: .; D: .; V: TRBV5-6
DNA: TGTGCCAGCAGCATCCAGTTTAGGACAGGGGAGCGCGAGCAGTACTTC; CDR3: CASSIQFRTGEREQYF; J: TRBJ2-7; size: .; D: TRBD1; V: TRBV5-5
DNA: TGTGCCAGCAGCCCGTTAGGGGCCACAGATACGCAGTATTTT; CDR3: CASSPLGATDTQYF; J: TRBJ2-3; size: .; D: .; V: TRBV9
DNA: TGTGCCTGGATTAGCGTCAGACTCCAGAACACTGAAGCTTTCTTT; CDR3: CAWISVRLQNTEAFF; J: TRBJ1-1; size: .; D: .; V: TRBV30
DNA: TGTGCCTGGAGCCAGAGCTTGTCTCAGCCCCAGCATTTT; CDR3: CAWSQSLSQPQHF; J: TRBJ1-5; size: .; D: .; V: TRBV30
DNA: TGCGCCAGCAGCCAGCCGGGACTAGATTCGTACAATGAGCAGTTCTTC; CDR3: CASSQPGLDSYNEQFF; J: TRBJ2-1; size: .; D: TRBD2; V: TRBV4-1
DNA: TGTGCCAGCAGCCCCCAAGCGGCGGGAGTAGGCTCCGGGGAGCTGTTTTTT; CDR3: CASSPQAAGVGSGELFF; J: TRBJ2-2; size: .; D: TRBD2; V: TRBV25-1
DNA: TGTGCCAGCAGCCCGCGACAGGGTTCCTACGAGCAGTACTTC; CDR3: CASSPRQGSYEQYF; J: TRBJ2-7; size: few; D: TRBD1; V: TRBV7-9
DNA: TGTGCCAGCAGTTACTCGCCTAGGATTGGAGATACGCAGTATTTT; CDR3: CASSYSPRIGDTQYF; J: TRBJ2-3; size: .; D: .; V: TRBV6-5
DNA: TGTGCCAGCAGCTTAGTTCGCCGGATCGCGGGGACCGGGGAGCTGTTTTTT; CDR3: CASSLVRRIAGTGELFF; J: TRBJ2-2; size: .; D: .; V: TRBV11-3
DNA: TGTGCCAGCAGCTTAGGCGTTCGCAGCGGGAGGGCCGAACAAGAGACCCAGTACTTC; CDR3: CASSLGVRSGRAEQETQYF; J: TRBJ2-5; size: .; D: TRBD2; V: TRBV11-2
DNA: TGTGCCAGCAGCTTAAGGGCAGGGTCCACGTACGAGCAGTACTTC; CDR3: CASSLRAGSTYEQYF; J: TRBJ2-7; size: .; D: .; V: TRBV7-2
DNA: TGCGCCAGCAGCTTTACTAGCGGGGAGTACAATGAGCAGTTCTTC; CDR3: CASSFTSGEYNEQFF; J: TRBJ2-1; size: .; D: TRBD2; V: TRBV5-1